The 20 T cell receptor beta chains given below trace back to one sample, sequenced in a study of response to subunit inactivated influenza vaccine (dated by TCRdb to the late 2010s). The method behind the library was RT-PCR. Reads for this sample came from an Illumina HiSeq 2500. Using fastp at Q25 and MiXCR, TCRdb reprocessed the public reads and kept productive beta chains. A single entry per CDR3 protein holds the most common genes and DNA from its merged rows. In all, the sample holds a few hundred thousand distinct CDR3 sequences, and 11% to 15% of those were seen once. Together, the top ten hold 11% of the sample. The source was PBMCs from blood, collected 11 to 12 days after vaccination. Receptor source: a man aged 50 or older who received an inactivated influenza vaccine. Donor details come from another sample of the same person, matched by shared clones.

This clonotype turned up a few times. The chain employs TRBV28 and TRBJ2-5, with 14 bases identical to TRBD2. The V gene end was trimmed by 6 bases and the J gene end by 5 bases; junction bases not matched to a gene: 14. In germline, CDR1 is MDHEN, CDR2 SYDVKM. The CDR3 loop spans 18 amino acids. The CDR3 DNA reads as TGTGCCAGCAGACTTAGACTAGCGGGGGGGCGTAAGGGCGAGACCCAGTACTTC. This translates into CASRLRLAGGRKGETQYF.

This chain links TRBV4-2 with TRBJ2-1, with 7 bases identical to TRBD1. V shed 0 bases, J shed 10 bases, and the junction held 12 bases outside the gene matches. The V gene's germline CDR1 is LGHNA and CDR2 YNFKEQ. This CDR3 is built from 16 residues. The CDR3 here is CASSQETGTALKEQFF. CDR3 nucleotide sequence: TGTGCCAGCAGCCAAGAGACCGGGACAGCCCTGAAGGAGCAGTTCTTC.

This clonotype was detected a few times. The chain employs TRBV5-1 and TRBJ2-5, with TRBD1 as a possible D gene (5 bases). The CDR3 covers 13 residues. V was clipped by 2 bases and J by 9 bases, with 14 bases between them. Germline lookup yields CDR1 SGHRS and CDR2 YFSETQ. CDR3 protein: CASSFDGQFAQYF. The CDR3 nucleotides read TGCGCCAGCAGCTTCGACGGACAATTCGCCCAGTACTTC.

CDR3 DNA sequence: TGTGCCAGCTCACCACGCCCGGTGGTCAATCAGCCCCAGCATTTT. It yields the protein CASSPRPVVNQPQHF. The chain couples TRBV18 to TRBJ1-5; D not resolved. V dropped 1 base and J dropped 3 bases, with 10 bases sitting between them. The CDR3 length is 15 residues. Germline CDR1 and CDR2: KGHSH and LQKENI.

This clonotype occurred many times. The J gene is TRBJ2-7, the V gene TRBV5-1; D is possibly TRBD2 (6 bases). V shed 6 bases and J shed 0 bases, with 13 bases lying between them. Germline lookup yields CDR1 SGHRS and CDR2 YFSETQ. The CDR3 is 14 residues long. CDR3 in amino acids: CASMEGGSSYEQYF. In nucleotides, the CDR3 is TGCGCCAGCATGGAGGGAGGCAGCTCCTACGAGCAGTACTTC.

The J gene is TRBJ2-3, the V gene TRBV12-3 or TRBV12-4; TRBD1 agrees at 8 bases. V dropped 8 bases and J dropped 6; count of bases not matched to a gene: 10. CDR3 length: 14 residues. In DNA form, the CDR3 reads TGTGCCAGCGGAATCAGGGGGCGTGAGGATACGCAGTATTTT. Its translation is CASGIRGREDTQYF.

V usage is TRBV30 and J usage is TRBJ2-7; perhaps TRBD2 as D (5 bases). The V gene lost 2 bases and the J gene lost 3 bases, with 8 bases spanning the gap. This CDR3 contains 12 residues. Germline V CDR1 and CDR2: GTSNPN, SVGIG (reference sequence). The CDR3 sequence is CAWSPRDYEQYF. The DNA for the CDR3 is TGTGCCTGGAGTCCCCGGGACTACGAGCAGTACTTC.

The rearrangement uses TRBV11-2 and TRBJ2-2; D is undetermined. V lost 2 bases and J 4 bases, leaving 8 bases between the germline ends. CDR1 is SGHAT, CDR2 FQNNGV, per germline. This CDR3 has 14 amino acids. CDR3 coding DNA: TGTGCCAGCAGCTTACTAGTAGCCACCGGGGAGCTGTTTTTT. Encoded protein: CASSLLVATGELFF.

This clonotype was seen at least ten times. The chain links TRBV29-1 to TRBJ2-1, with 7 positions matching TRBD2. The V segment lost 2 bases and the J segment 3 bases; nucleotides outside the gene matches: 7. CDR3 size: 15 residues. Germline CDR1 SQVTM, CDR2 ANQGSEA. CDR3 in DNA: TGCAGCGTTGAATGGCCCCAGCGGGGCTACAATGAGCAGTTCTTC. It is translated as CSVEWPQRGYNEQFF.

This chain uses TRBV12-3 or TRBV12-4 with TRBJ1-1; a weak D match, TRBD1 (6 bases). Trimming pared 6 bases from V and 0 bases from J, leaving 17 bases between. CDR3 length: 16 residues. CDR3 bases: TGTGCCAGCAGCCAGACTCGGACAGCCATGAACACTGAAGCTTTCTTT. The encoded protein is CASSQTRTAMNTEAFF.

The chain has TRBV20-1 and TRBJ2-7, with 7 bases aligning to TRBD1. Germline V gene lookup returns CDR1 DFQATT and CDR2 SNEGSKA (reference sequence). The CDR3 sequence is 15 residues long. Trimming took 4 bases from V and 2 from J; bases not matched to a gene: 11. This CDR3 is CSAINPRDRAYEQYF. The CDR3 DNA sequence: TGCAGTGCTATAAACCCCCGGGACAGAGCCTACGAGCAGTACTTC.

In its sample, this clonotype was seen a few times. The chain recombines TRBV5-6 with TRBJ1-1; D is uncertain. Per the germline V gene, CDR1 is SGHDT and CDR2 is YYEEEE. Deletions cut 3 bases from V and 4 bases from J, with 16 bases between. The CDR3 length is 15 residues. In DNA, the CDR3 is TGTGCCAGCAGCTCTTCGCTTGAGGCTCGCACTGAAGCTTTCTTT. This codes for CASSSSLEARTEAFF.

In this sample, this clonotype turned up a few times. The chain combines TRBV7-2 with TRBJ2-7; the D gene is possibly TRBD1 (6 bases). The CDR3 sequence is 14 residues long. V was cut by 3 bases and J by 0 bases, with 9 bases left in between. Germline V gives CDR1 SGHTA, CDR2 FQGNSA. CDR3 region: CASSFGTNSYEQYF. CDR3 coding DNA: TGTGCCAGCAGCTTCGGGACAAACTCCTACGAGCAGTACTTC.

The J gene is TRBJ1-2, the V gene TRBV19; D uncertain. Germline CDR1 is LNHDA and CDR2 is SQIVND (reference sequence). Trimming took off 3 bases at V and 1 base at J, with 12 bases between the two ends. This CDR3 comprises 15 residues. The CDR3 DNA reads TGTGCCAGTAGTATCACGAACCCTGTTAACTATGGCTACACCTTC. As protein: CASSITNPVNYGYTF.

The chain combines TRBV7-2 with TRBJ1-5; possibly TRBD1 for D (6 bases). The ends were cut back, 1 base at V and 7 bases at J, with 8 bases in the middle. The CDR3 loop spans 13 amino acids. Germline V lookup: CDR1 SGHTA, CDR2 FQGNSA. In nucleotides, the CDR3 is TGTGCCAGCAGCTTAGGACAGGAACAGCCCCAGCATTTT. This gives the protein CASSLGQEQPQHF.

This clonotype was recorded only once. The rearrangement uses TRBV25-1 and TRBJ2-7; possibly TRBD2 for D (5 bases). The V end lost 3 bases, the J end lost 2 bases, and 14 bases lay between the germline ends. The CDR3 is 15 amino acids. Germline V lookup: CDR1 MGHDK, CDR2 SYGVNS. This CDR3 reads CASSEVVACAYEQYF. For the CDR3, the DNA is TGTGCCAGCAGTGAGGTGGTAGCGTGTGCCTACGAGCAGTACTTC.

The chain is built from TRBV28 and TRBJ2-1, with D perhaps given as TRBD1 or TRBD2 (5 bases each). The CDR3 length is 13 residues. Trimming shortened V by 10 bases and J by 7 bases, and 17 bases separated the two germline ends. In germline, CDR1 is MDHEN, CDR2 SYDVKM. CDR3 nucleotides: TGTGCCATGAGCCCCGGGACCCGGAATGAGCAGTTCTTC. It encodes CAMSPGTRNEQFF.

The V gene is TRBV5-1, the J gene TRBJ2-3, with 7 nucleotides matching TRBD1. V shed 3 bases, J shed 2 bases, and the junction held 3 bases outside the gene matches. Germline CDR1 reads SGHRS; CDR2 reads YFSETQ. CDR3 length: 14 amino acids. DNA of the CDR3: TGCGCCAGCAGCTCGGACAGGACCACAGATACGCAGTATTTT. Translation: CASSSDRTTDTQYF.

The chain joins TRBV3-1 to TRBJ2-2; D uncertain. The CDR3 extends over 14 amino acids. Germline V gene lookup returns CDR1 LGHDT and CDR2 YNNKEL (reference sequence). V gave up 2 bases and J gave up 3 bases, with 7 bases separating them. CDR3 sequence (DNA): TGTGCCAGCAGCCAATACTCCGACACCGGGGAGCTGTTTTTT. Its translation is CASSQYSDTGELFF. The variable domain in full, with the rest retrieved from reference TRBV3-1 and TRBJ2-2, is DTAVSQTPKYLVTQMGNDKSIKCEQNLGHDTMYWYKQDSKKFLKIMFSYNNKELIINETVPNRFSPKSPDKAHLNLHINSLELGDSAVYFCASSQYSDTGELFFGEGSRLTVL.

About this clonotype: Germline and junction disagree at one end, which may indicate a read error. The gene calls are TRBV11-3 and TRBJ2-6; D possibly corresponds to TRBD1 (6 bases). Germline values: CDR1 SGHNT, CDR2 YENEEA. The CDR3 consists of 16 residues. CDR3 bases: TGTGCCAGCAGCTTAGGGGGGCCCTCTGGGGCCTACGTCCTGACTTTC. Its translation: CASSLGGPSGAYVLTF.